This T cell receptor beta chain was captured in a study of radiotherapy plus CTLA-4 blockade in lung cancer. TCRdb keeps only in-frame clones here, not all; method: immunoSEQ multiplex PCR. The sample includes 50,000 to 70,000 clones, around 80% of them seen just once. Of note for this clone: Antigen unknown.

Overall study results and limits: Interferon-beta and early blood T cell clone dynamics reportedly predicted response best.

The germline V gene encodes CDR1 SGHNT and CDR2 YYREEE (reference sequence). V gave up 5 bases and J gave up 0 bases, with 13 bases separating them. CDR3 length: 15 residues. The clonotype was recovered from a human donor with non-small cell lung cancer who had a partial response to radiotherapy plus ipilimumab. This specimen consisted of peripheral blood, obtained from a patient treated with radiotherapy plus ipilimumab. The V call is TRBV5-4, the J call TRBJ2-3; possibly TRBD1 for D (6 bases). This chain's CDR3 is CASRWLGGSTDTQYF. CDR3 sequence (DNA): TGTGCCAGCAGGTGGTTAGGGGGTAGCACAGATACGCAGTATTTT.